The table lists the clone carrying this T cell receptor (beta chain) with many counts. Its antigen is unidentified. A second PCR, run for about 7 to 11 cycles, used a sample-barcoded 5' primer plus a J-beta primer mix. TCRdb passed the 5' RACE reads through MiXCR, listing each CDR3 protein once. Here the sample spans some 890,000 distinct CDR3 sequences, almost 30% being singletons. This specimen belongs to a study of blood T cells in healthy people across ages. Findings and caveats of the study: While age rose, TCR beta diversity per million T cells dropped in a roughly linear way. Naive T cell percentage showed a strong correlation with TCR beta diversity.

These data were likewise used in another study, on T cells of mothers and their children. That source adds: Every mother produced more than 10 million TCR beta CDR3 reads, whereas every child provided 3 million to 3.5 million. There were no persistent microchimeric T cell clones detected.

The sequence came from a woman between 40 and 55 years old in good health. Sequenced: blood.

CDR3 loop: CASSSHRDRYGYTF. The CDR3 region has the DNA TGTGCCAGCAGTTCTCACCGGGACCGCTATGGCTACACCTTC. This chain uses TRBV27 with TRBJ1-2, with a tentative D call TRBD1 (5 bases). The CDR3 sequence is 14 residues long. Germline V gene sequence: CDR1 MNHEY, CDR2 SMNVEV (reference sequence). With 4 bases removed from V and 4 bases from J, the gap between germline ends came to 13 bases.